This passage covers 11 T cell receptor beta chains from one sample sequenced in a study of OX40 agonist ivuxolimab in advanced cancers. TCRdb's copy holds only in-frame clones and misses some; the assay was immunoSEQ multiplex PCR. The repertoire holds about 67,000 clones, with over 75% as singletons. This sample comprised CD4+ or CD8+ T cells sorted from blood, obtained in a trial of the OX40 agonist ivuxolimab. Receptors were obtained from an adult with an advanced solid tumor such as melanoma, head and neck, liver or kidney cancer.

CDR3 amino acids: CASSLPGANVLTF. As DNA, the CDR3 is TGTGCCAGCAGCCTACCAGGGGCCAACGTCCTGACTTTC. The chain is built from TRBV5-6 and TRBJ2-6; D remains ambiguous. Germline CDR1 and CDR2: SGHDT and YYEEEE. The germline V and J ends were trimmed by 4 bases and 4 bases, with 6 bases remaining between them. CDR3 size: 13 residues.

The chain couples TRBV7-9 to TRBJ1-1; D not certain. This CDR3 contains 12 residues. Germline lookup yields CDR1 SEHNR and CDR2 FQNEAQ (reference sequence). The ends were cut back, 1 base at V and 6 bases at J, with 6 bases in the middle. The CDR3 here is CASSLGSAEAFF. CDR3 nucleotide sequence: TGTGCCAGCAGCTTAGGATCAGCTGAAGCTTTCTTT.

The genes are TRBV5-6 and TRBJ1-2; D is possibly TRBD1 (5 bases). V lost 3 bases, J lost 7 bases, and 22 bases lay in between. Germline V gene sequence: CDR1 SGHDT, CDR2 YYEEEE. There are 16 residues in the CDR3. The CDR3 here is CASSSGLGRESGGYTF. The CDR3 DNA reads TGTGCCAGCAGCTCGGGGCTAGGCAGGGAGTCGGGTGGCTACACCTTC.

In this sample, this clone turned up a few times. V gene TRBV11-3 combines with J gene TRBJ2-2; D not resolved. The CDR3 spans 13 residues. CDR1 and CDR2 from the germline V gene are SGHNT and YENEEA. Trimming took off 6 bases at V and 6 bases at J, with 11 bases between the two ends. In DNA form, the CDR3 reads TGTGCCAGCAGTCGAAGCCTATCCGGGGAGCTGTTTTTT. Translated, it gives CASSRSLSGELFF.

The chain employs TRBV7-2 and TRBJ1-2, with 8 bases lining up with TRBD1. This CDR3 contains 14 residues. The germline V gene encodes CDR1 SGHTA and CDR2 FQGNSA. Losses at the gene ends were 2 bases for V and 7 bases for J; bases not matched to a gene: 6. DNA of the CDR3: TGTGCCAGCAGCTTACAGGGGGCGCTCTTTGGCTACACCTTC. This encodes CASSLQGALFGYTF.

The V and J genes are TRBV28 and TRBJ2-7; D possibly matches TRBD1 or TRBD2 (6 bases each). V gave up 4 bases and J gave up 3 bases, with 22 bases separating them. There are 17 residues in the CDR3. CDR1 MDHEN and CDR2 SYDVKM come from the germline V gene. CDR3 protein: CASSSPSGTPRGYEQYF. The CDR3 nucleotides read TGTGCCAGCAGTTCACCTTCCGGGACACCGCGGGGCTACGAGCAGTACTTC.

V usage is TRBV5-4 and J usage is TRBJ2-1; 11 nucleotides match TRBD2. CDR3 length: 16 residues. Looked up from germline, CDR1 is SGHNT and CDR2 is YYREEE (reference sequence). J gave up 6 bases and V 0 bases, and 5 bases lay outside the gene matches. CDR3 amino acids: CASSLEALAGGNEQFF. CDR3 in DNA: TGTGCCAGCAGCTTGGAGGCTCTAGCGGGGGGCAATGAGCAGTTCTTC.

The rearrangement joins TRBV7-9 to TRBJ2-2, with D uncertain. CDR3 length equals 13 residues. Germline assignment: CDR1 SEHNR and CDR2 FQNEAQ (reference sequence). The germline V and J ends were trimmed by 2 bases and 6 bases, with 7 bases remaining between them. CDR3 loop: CASSLLSSGELFF. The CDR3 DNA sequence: TGTGCCAGCAGCTTATTATCGTCCGGGGAGCTGTTTTTT.

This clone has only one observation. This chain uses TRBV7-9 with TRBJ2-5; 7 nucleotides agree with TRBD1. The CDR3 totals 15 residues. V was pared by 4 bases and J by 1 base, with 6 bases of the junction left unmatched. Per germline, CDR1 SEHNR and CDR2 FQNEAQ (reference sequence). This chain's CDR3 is CASSSLQGPQETQYF. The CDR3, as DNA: TGTGCCAGCAGCTCTCTACAGGGGCCCCAAGAGACCCAGTACTTC.

The CDR3 sequence is CASSDSDWNSYEQYV. CDR3 bases: TGTGCCAGCAGTGACTCGGACTGGAACTCCTACGAGCAGTACGTC. This chain connects TRBV6-4 to TRBJ2-7; D is perhaps TRBD2 (5 bases). Trimming removed 0 bases from V and 0 bases from J, with 9 bases in between. This CDR3 has 15 amino acids. Germline V gene lookup returns CDR1 MRHNA and CDR2 SNTAGT.

This CDR3 reads CARPGTGANEQYF. CDR3 sequence (DNA): TGTGCCAGACCCGGGACTGGGGCCAACGAGCAGTACTTC. V usage is TRBV7-7 and J usage is TRBJ2-7; D is perhaps TRBD2 (6 bases). The germline gives CDR1 SSHAT, CDR2 FNYEAQ (reference sequence). V lost 9 bases to trimming and J lost 5 bases, with 17 bases between them. The CDR3 runs to 13 residues.